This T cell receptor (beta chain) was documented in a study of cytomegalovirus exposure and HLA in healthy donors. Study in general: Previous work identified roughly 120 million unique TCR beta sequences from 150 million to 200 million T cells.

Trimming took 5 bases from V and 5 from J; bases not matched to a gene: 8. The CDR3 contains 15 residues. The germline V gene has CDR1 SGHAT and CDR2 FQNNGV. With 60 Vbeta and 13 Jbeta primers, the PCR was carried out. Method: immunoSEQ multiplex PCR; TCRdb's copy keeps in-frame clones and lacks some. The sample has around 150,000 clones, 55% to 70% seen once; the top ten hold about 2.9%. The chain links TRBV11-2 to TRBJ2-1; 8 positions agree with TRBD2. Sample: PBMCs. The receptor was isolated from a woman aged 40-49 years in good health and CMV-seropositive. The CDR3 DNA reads TGTGCCAGCAGCCTCGGGAGGGGCGGTCACAATGAGCAGTTCTTC. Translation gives CASSLGRGGHNEQFF.